This T cell receptor (beta chain) was captured by sequencing in a study of blood T cell repertoires in COVID-19. Looked up from germline, CDR1 is LGHNT and CDR2 is FRNRAP. V dropped 3 bases and J dropped 1 base, with 6 bases sitting between them. The CDR3 has 13 amino acids. Original data processing: Reference gene primer amplification yielded estimated nucleated cell counts. Sequenced by immunoSEQ multiplex PCR; TCRdb stores in-frame clones only, minus some. V, J and clone size are those of that table, while D and trimming were read from the DNA. The sample consists of about 200,000 clones, approximately 80% of them appearing once.

This receptor was taken from a human donor in a cohort sampled during active COVID-19. This chain connects TRBV12-5 to TRBJ1-1; a possible D gene is TRBD1 (5 bases). Sequenced material: peripheral blood. CDR3 sequence (DNA): TGTGCTAGTGGTTTTCAGGGGAACACTGAAGCTTTCTTT. As protein: CASGFQGNTEAFF.